The rows below give T cell receptor beta chains drawn from one sample of a study of OX40 agonist ivuxolimab in advanced cancers. The table came from immunoSEQ multiplex PCR; TCRdb's copy has only in-frame clones and leaves some out. This repertoire shows over 95,000 clones, around 90% found once; its top ten account for around 0.33%. The source material was CD4+ or CD8+ T cells sorted from blood, sampled in a trial of the OX40 agonist ivuxolimab. The receptors were gathered from an adult with an advanced solid tumor such as melanoma, head and neck, liver or kidney cancer. Both conserved end residues are part of each CDR3. Each record gives: J gene, V gene, clone size, D gene, CDR3 protein, CDR3 DNA. D genes are given only for firm matches. The listing skips clone size in some rows; elsewhere it reads once, few, many or a size class.

J gene: TRBJ2-4
V gene: TRBV18
clone size: -
D gene: -
CDR3 protein: CASSSFTEGKNIQYF
CDR3 DNA: TGTGCCAGCTCAAGTTTTACGGAGGGCAAAAACATTCAGTACTTC

J gene: TRBJ1-5
V gene: TRBV2
clone size: few
D gene: -
CDR3 protein: CASKPSGVGQPQHF
CDR3 DNA: TGTGCCAGCAAGCCCTCAGGGGTTGGTCAGCCCCAGCATTTT

J gene: TRBJ2-1
V gene: TRBV4-3
clone size: -
D gene: -
CDR3 protein: CASSPGISSYNEQFF
CDR3 DNA: TGCGCCAGCAGCCCTGGAATAAGCTCCTACAATGAGCAGTTCTTC

J gene: TRBJ1-2
V gene: TRBV2
clone size: -
D gene: -
CDR3 protein: CASSEAVRGTKFYTF
CDR3 DNA: TGTGCCAGCAGTGAAGCGGTGCGGGGGACGAAATTCTACACCTTC

J gene: TRBJ2-1
V gene: TRBV30
clone size: once
D gene: TRBD2
CDR3 protein: CAWSSRGTSGYNEQFF
CDR3 DNA: TGTGCCTGGAGTAGTCGAGGGACTAGCGGCTACAATGAGCAGTTCTTC

J gene: TRBJ2-1
V gene: TRBV5-6
clone size: -
D gene: -
CDR3 protein: CASSLNNEQFF
CDR3 DNA: TGTGCCAGCAGCCTGAACAATGAGCAGTTCTTC

J gene: TRBJ1-4
V gene: TRBV29-1
clone size: -
D gene: -
CDR3 protein: CSVAEGVKLFF
CDR3 DNA: TGCAGCGTTGCCGAGGGGGTAAAACTGTTTTTT

J gene: TRBJ2-5
V gene: TRBV5-1
clone size: -
D gene: TRBD1
CDR3 protein: CASSPGQGARETQYF
CDR3 DNA: TGCGCCAGCAGCCCTGGACAGGGGGCGCGAGAGACCCAGTACTTC

J gene: TRBJ1-5
V gene: TRBV16
clone size: -
D gene: TRBD1
CDR3 protein: CASSRDRPTPQHF
CDR3 DNA: TGTGCCAGCAGCCGGGACAGACCTACCCCCCAGCATTTT

J gene: TRBJ2-1
V gene: TRBV10-3
clone size: -
D gene: -
CDR3 protein: CAISENVGEQFF
CDR3 DNA: TGTGCCATCAGTGAAAACGTAGGAGAGCAGTTCTTC

J gene: TRBJ1-1
V gene: TRBV18
clone size: -
D gene: TRBD1
CDR3 protein: CASSPLAGGMDTEAFF
CDR3 DNA: TGTGCCAGCTCACCATTGGCAGGGGGCATGGACACTGAAGCTTTCTTT

J gene: TRBJ2-3
V gene: TRBV28
clone size: -
D gene: TRBD2
CDR3 protein: CASSLPGLAGLTDTQYF
CDR3 DNA: TGTGCCAGCAGCTTACCAGGACTAGCGGGCCTCACAGATACGCAGTATTTT

J gene: TRBJ2-7
V gene: TRBV6-5
clone size: -
D gene: TRBD1
CDR3 protein: CASRQPWTGRYEQYF
CDR3 DNA: TGTGCCAGCAGACAACCTTGGACAGGGCGATACGAGCAGTACTTC

J gene: TRBJ1-4
V gene: TRBV28
clone size: -
D gene: -
CDR3 protein: CASSFLRGGIEKLFF
CDR3 DNA: TGTGCCAGCAGTTTTCTGAGGGGAGGGATTGAAAAACTGTTTTTT

J gene: TRBJ2-1
V gene: TRBV4-3
clone size: -
D gene: TRBD1
CDR3 protein: CASSQDGDRYNEQFF
CDR3 DNA: TGCGCCAGCAGCCAAGATGGGGACAGATACAATGAGCAGTTCTTC

J gene: TRBJ1-4
V gene: TRBV28
clone size: -
D gene: -
CDR3 protein: CASSPGGTANEKLFF
CDR3 DNA: TGTGCCAGCAGCCCCGGTGGTACAGCTAATGAAAAACTGTTTTTT

J gene: TRBJ2-2
V gene: TRBV5-6
clone size: -
D gene: TRBD2
CDR3 protein: CASSPNGGAGAGELFF
CDR3 DNA: TGTGCCAGCAGCCCAAACGGGGGGGCTGGTGCCGGGGAGCTGTTTTTT

J gene: TRBJ2-7
V gene: TRBV30
clone size: -
D gene: TRBD2
CDR3 protein: CAWSVGLAGYEQYF
CDR3 DNA: TGTGCCTGGAGTGTCGGACTAGCGGGATACGAGCAGTACTTC

J gene: TRBJ2-1
V gene: TRBV4-3
clone size: -
D gene: TRBD1
CDR3 protein: CASSQPGTGGGGEQFF
CDR3 DNA: TGCGCCAGCAGCCAACCCGGGACAGGGGGCGGGGGTGAGCAGTTCTTC

J gene: TRBJ2-7
V gene: TRBV5-1
clone size: -
D gene: -
CDR3 protein: CASSLRTAYEQYF
CDR3 DNA: TGCGCCAGCAGCTTGCGGACAGCCTACGAGCAGTACTTC

J gene: TRBJ2-1
V gene: TRBV4-3
clone size: -
D gene: -
CDR3 protein: CASSRVADRYNEQFF
CDR3 DNA: TGCGCCAGCAGCCGGGTAGCGGATCGTTACAATGAGCAGTTCTTC

J gene: TRBJ1-5
V gene: TRBV2
clone size: once
D gene: -
CDR3 protein: CASSAGGQATIKAQHF
CDR3 DNA: TGTGCCAGCAGCGCGGGAGGGCAGGCCACCATCAAGGCCCAGCATTTT